This T cell receptor beta chain was documented in a study of patients and donors after allogeneic stem cell transplantation. This clonotype was detected a few times. Germline V gene data show CDR1 as SGHDT and CDR2 as YYEEEE. J gave up 6 bases and V 8 bases, and 16 bases lay outside the gene matches. The CDR3 has 17 amino acids. Each CDR3 protein is one row after TCRdb ran MiXCR on the RT-PCR reads. This table has approximately 410,000 distinct CDR3 sequences, roughly 17% appearing once. Specimen: blood, either unsorted or a sorted T cell fraction (not recorded which). V usage is TRBV5-6 and J usage is TRBJ2-1; TRBD2 aligns across 11 bases. The TCR originated in a human donor who was either an allogeneic HSCT recipient or a stem cell or donor lymphocyte infusion donor (not recorded which). It is not recorded whose cells these are; they may come from a transplant donor. This CDR3 reads CASNRPKPGLAANEQFF. The CDR3 nucleotides are TGTGCCAGTAACCGCCCCAAGCCGGGACTAGCGGCCAATGAGCAGTTCTTC.